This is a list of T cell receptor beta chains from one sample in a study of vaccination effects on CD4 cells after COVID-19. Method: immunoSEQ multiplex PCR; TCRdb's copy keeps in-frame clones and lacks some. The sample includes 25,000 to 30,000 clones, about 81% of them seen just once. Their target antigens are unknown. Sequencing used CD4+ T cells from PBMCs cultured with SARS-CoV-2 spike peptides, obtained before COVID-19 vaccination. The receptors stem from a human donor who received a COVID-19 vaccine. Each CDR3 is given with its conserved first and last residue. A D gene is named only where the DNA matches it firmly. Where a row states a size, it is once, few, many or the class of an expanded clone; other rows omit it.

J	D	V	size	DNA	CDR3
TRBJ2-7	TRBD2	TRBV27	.	TGTGCCAGCAGTTTAGCGGGAGCCTACGAGCAGTACTTC	CASSLAGAYEQYF
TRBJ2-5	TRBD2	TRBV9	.	TGTGCCAGCAGCCCCCGGGGGGGCGGAGAGACCCAGTACTTC	CASSPRGGGETQYF
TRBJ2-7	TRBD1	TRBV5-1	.	TGCGCCAGCAAACCCGGACAGGGTGGTCTCTACGAGCAGTACTTC	CASKPGQGGLYEQYF
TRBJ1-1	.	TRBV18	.	TGTGCCAGCTCACCCACTGGGCAGGTGAACACTGAAGCTTTCTTT	CASSPTGQVNTEAFF
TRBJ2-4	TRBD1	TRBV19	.	TGTGCCAGTAGTGCCGAACAGGGGACCAAAAACATTCAGTACTTC	CASSAEQGTKNIQYF
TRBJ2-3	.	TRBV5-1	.	TGCGCCAGCAGCTTGGAAGCCCCAGCTACCCGAACGCAGTATTTT	CASSLEAPATRTQYF
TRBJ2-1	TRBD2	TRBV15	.	TGTGCCACCAGCAGGATGGGTAGCGGGCCGACCTACAATGAGCAGTTCTTC	CATSRMGSGPTYNEQFF
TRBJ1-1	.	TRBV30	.	TGTGCCTGGAGGTTGGGGCAGGTTCGCACTGAAGCTTTCTTT	CAWRLGQVRTEAFF
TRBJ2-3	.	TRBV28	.	TGTGCCAGCAGTTTCCTCTTTGGGACTAGCACAGATACGCAGTATTTT	CASSFLFGTSTDTQYF
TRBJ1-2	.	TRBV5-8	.	TGTGCCAGCAGCCCTTCTTCCCGGGTTGAGGGCTACACCTTC	CASSPSSRVEGYTF
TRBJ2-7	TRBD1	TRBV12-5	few	TGTGCTAGTGGTTTGACTCGCCAGGGGGCCTACGAGCAGTACTTC	CASGLTRQGAYEQYF
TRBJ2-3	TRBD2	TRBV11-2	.	TGTGCCAGCAGCTTAGTCGGCCTAGCGGGGGGCCCGACGCAGTATTTT	CASSLVGLAGGPTQYF
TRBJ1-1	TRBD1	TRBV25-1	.	TGTGCCAGCAGTGGACAGGGGCGGGCCACTGAAGCTTTCTTT	CASSGQGRATEAFF
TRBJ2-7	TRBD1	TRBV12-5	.	TGTGCTAGTGGTTTATGGGACAGGGGGCGAGAGCAGTACTTC	CASGLWDRGREQYF
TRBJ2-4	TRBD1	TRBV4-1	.	TGCGCCAGCAGCCAACCAACCCGGGACAGTAGAAACATTCAGTACTTC	CASSQPTRDSRNIQYF
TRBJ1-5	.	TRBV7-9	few	TGTGCCAGCAGCTTGGGTATGGGTCAGCCCCAGCATTTT	CASSLGMGQPQHF
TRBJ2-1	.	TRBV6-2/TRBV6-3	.	TGTGCCAGCAGTTACCTCCCCGGGACTCCGTCCTACAATGAGCAGTTCTTC	CASSYLPGTPSYNEQFF